Listed below are T cell receptor beta chains from one sample, sequenced in a study of blood T cells in healthy people across ages. MiXCR, applied by TCRdb to the 5' RACE reads, yields one record per CDR3 protein. The sample has roughly 800,000 distinct CDR3 sequences; 55% to 75% are singletons. Input material: blood. Source of these receptors: a man between 25 and 39 years old in good health. The CDR3 runs from the conserved cysteine through the conserved F or W. The order of the fields is V gene, CDR3 length, J gene, clone size, D gene, CDR3 DNA, CDR3 protein. A D gene is named only where the DNA matches it firmly. The size entry is marked missing in some rows and otherwise reads once, few, many or a size class.

TRBV3-1	19	TRBJ1-5	.	.	TGTGCCAGCAGCCAAGAGGGCTTGGTCGACGCATATAGCAATCAGCCCCAGCATTTT	CASSQEGLVDAYSNQPQHF
TRBV20-1	12	TRBJ2-5	few	TRBD2	TGCAGTGTTACGGGGGGGCGGGAGACCCAGTACTTC	CSVTGGRETQYF
TRBV20-1	13	TRBJ1-1	.	.	TGCAGTGCTCTGAAATCGGGGGCGTGCGGGGCTTTCTTT	CSALKSGACGAFF
TRBV29-1	13	TRBJ2-3	.	TRBD2	TGCAGCGTTGAAGTAGCGGGAGTGGATACGCAGTATTTT	CSVEVAGVDTQYF
TRBV7-2	16	TRBJ2-1	.	.	TGTGCCAGCAGCTTAGCCCCGGTGTTAGCCTACAATGAGCAGTTCTTC	CASSLAPVLAYNEQFF
TRBV7-2	14	TRBJ2-7	.	.	TGTGCCAGCAGAAGGACAGCCCAGACTTACGAGCAGTACTTC	CASRRTAQTYEQYF
TRBV29-1	15	TRBJ2-7	few	.	TGCAGCGTTAGACTGAGGGGGTCGAACTCCTACGAGCAGTACTTC	CSVRLRGSNSYEQYF
TRBV2	14	TRBJ2-1	.	.	TGTGCCAGCAGTGAGGGGACTTCCCACAATGAGCAGTTCTTC	CASSEGTSHNEQFF
TRBV12-3/TRBV12-4	15	TRBJ2-1	few	.	TGTGCCAGCAGTTTAGTGGGGGGGCGCGGGAGTGAGCAGTTCTTC	CASSLVGGRGSEQFF
TRBV12-3/TRBV12-4	11	TRBJ1-2	.	.	TGTGCCAGCAGTTTTAGTTATGGCTACACCTTC	CASSFSYGYTF
TRBV20-1	16	TRBJ1-6	.	TRBD1	TGCAGTGCTACGAAACCGGGACAGGCATATAATTCACCCCTCCACTTT	CSATKPGQAYNSPLHF
TRBV14	17	TRBJ1-2	.	TRBD1	TGTGCCAGCAGCCAACACCGGACAGGTCCTCTACCGTATGGCTACACCTTC	CASSQHRTGPLPYGYTF
TRBV7-2	14	TRBJ1-6	.	.	TGTGCCAGCAGCCCGGACCCTACCCGTTCACCCCTCCACTTT	CASSPDPTRSPLHF
TRBV3-1	16	TRBJ2-7	once	TRBD2	TGTGCCAGCAGCCGGGGGACTAGCTCACAAACCGGCGAGCAGTACTTC	CASSRGTSSQTGEQYF
TRBV6-4	15	TRBJ2-3	.	.	TGTGCCAGCAGTGTTACTCGGGAAAGCACAGATACGCAGTATTTT	CASSVTRESTDTQYF
TRBV20-1	13	TRBJ2-3	many	.	TGCAGTGCGATACGTTACCTCGGAGATACGCAGTATTTT	CSAIRYLGDTQYF
TRBV7-3	14	TRBJ2-5	few	TRBD2	TGTGCCAGCAGCCCAACGGGACTAGCGATGACCCAGTACTTC	CASSPTGLAMTQYF
TRBV4-3	18	TRBJ2-6	few	TRBD1	TGCGCCAGCAGCCAAGATGGGACAGCTGACTCTGGGGCCAACGTCCTGACTTTC	CASSQDGTADSGANVLTF
TRBV7-2	16	TRBJ1-5	.	TRBD1	TGTGTCAGCAGCCAGGCGGACAGGGGGCCAAATCAGCCCCAGCATTTT	CVSSQADRGPNQPQHF
TRBV3-1	15	TRBJ2-5	.	.	TGTGCCAGCAGCCAAGTCTACGGCAGTAAAGAGACCCAGTACTTC	CASSQVYGSKETQYF
TRBV15	11	TRBJ2-5	.	.	TGTGCCACCAGCAGAGGGGGAATGAAGTACTTC	CATSRGGMKYF
TRBV20-1	13	TRBJ2-7	.	.	TGCAGTGCTACACCCCCAAACCGATACGAGCAGTACTTC	CSATPPNRYEQYF
TRBV6-5	14	TRBJ2-5	.	.	TGTGCCAGCAGTGCCACAGGGATCCAAGAGACCCAGTACTTC	CASSATGIQETQYF
TRBV6-2/TRBV6-3	16	TRBJ1-5	.	.	TGTGCCAGCAGTAACCCAGACAGCCATAGCAATCAGCCCCAGCATTTT	CASSNPDSHSNQPQHF
TRBV9	14	TRBJ2-1	.	.	TGTGCCAGCAGCGTAGACCCAGCTTCCTATGAGCAGTTCTTC	CASSVDPASYEQFF
TRBV29-1	14	TRBJ1-2	.	.	TGCAGCGTTGAGTCCTTTCAGGGAGCGTATGGCTACACCTTC	CSVESFQGAYGYTF
TRBV29-1	12	TRBJ1-2	many	TRBD1	TGCAGCGTGGACAGGGAGGGGAATGGCTACACCTTC	CSVDREGNGYTF
TRBV20-1	11	TRBJ2-3	.	.	TGCAGTGCCTCTGGGGAGTATCTGCAGTATTTT	CSASGEYLQYF
TRBV12-3/TRBV12-4	17	TRBJ2-5	.	TRBD2	TGTGCCAGCAGTGGGACTAGCGGGGGCCCCCGCGGCCAGACCCAGTACTTC	CASSGTSGGPRGQTQYF
TRBV4-1	18	TRBJ2-3	.	.	TGCGCCAGCAGCCAAGTCCTGGATACTGACCTCGGCACAGATACGCAGTATTTT	CASSQVLDTDLGTDTQYF
TRBV24-1	15	TRBJ2-6	.	.	TGTGCCACCAGTGATCCGATATCTGGGGCCAACGTCCTGACTTTC	CATSDPISGANVLTF
TRBV24-1	13	TRBJ2-1	.	TRBD2	TGTGCCACCAGTGGCGTTAGCGGGAGGGAGCAGTTCTTC	CATSGVSGREQFF
TRBV25-1	14	TRBJ1-1	.	.	TGTGCCAGCAGTGAGGAGGGTCCCTGGACTGAAGCTTTCTTT	CASSEEGPWTEAFF
TRBV2	17	TRBJ2-3	.	TRBD2	TGTGCCAGCAGTGAACTTACGCGGGAGGGCCTGCGGGCTACGCAGTATTTT	CASSELTREGLRATQYF
TRBV6-2/TRBV6-3	12	TRBJ2-5	.	.	TGTGCCAGCAGTCATGGCTTGGAGACCCAGTACTTC	CASSHGLETQYF
TRBV29-1	12	TRBJ2-7	.	.	TGCAGCGTATGGACAGCAAGCTACGAGCAGTACTTC	CSVWTASYEQYF
TRBV20-1	13	TRBJ2-7	.	.	TGCAGTGCAGCCGGGATACCTTCCTACGAGCAGTACTTC	CSAAGIPSYEQYF
TRBV15	15	TRBJ2-4	few	TRBD2	TGTGCCACCAGCAGATGGCGGGAGGGCAAAAACATTCAGTACTTC	CATSRWREGKNIQYF
TRBV20-1	13	TRBJ1-5	.	.	TGCAGTGCAAGGTCCAGGGGTGGCCAGCCCCAGCATTTT	CSARSRGGQPQHF
TRBV6-5	15	TRBJ2-3	.	TRBD1	TGTGCCAGCAGTCGGACAGGGATACTGACAGATACGCAGTATTTT	CASSRTGILTDTQYF
TRBV7-9	16	TRBJ2-1	.	TRBD2	TGTGCCAGCAGCTTAGCTAGCGGGTGGGTTCACAATGAGCAGTTCTTC	CASSLASGWVHNEQFF
TRBV11-2	16	TRBJ2-2	.	TRBD2	TGTGCCAGCAGCTGGGGAGGGGCATTGAACACCGGGGAGCTGTTTTTT	CASSWGGALNTGELFF
TRBV10-3	12	TRBJ1-3	few	.	TGTGCCATCAGCCCACAAGGAAACACCATATATTTT	CAISPQGNTIYF
TRBV7-2	18	TRBJ2-5	once	TRBD2	TGTGCCAGCAGCTTAGGTCTAGCGGGGGGTTTGATTGCGGAGACCCAGTACTTC	CASSLGLAGGLIAETQYF
TRBV7-2	15	TRBJ1-2	few	TRBD1	TGTGCCAGCAGCCTCCCCCTGGCAGGGGGAAATGGCTACACCTTC	CASSLPLAGGNGYTF
TRBV4-2	16	TRBJ2-7	.	.	TGTGCCAGCAGCCAAGAGTTTGGCAGCATTACCTACGAGCAGTACTTC	CASSQEFGSITYEQYF
TRBV7-2	15	TRBJ2-6	.	.	TGTGCCAGCACCTCTGGGCAATCGGGGGCCAACGTCCTGACTTTC	CASTSGQSGANVLTF
TRBV7-8	14	TRBJ1-1	.	TRBD1	TGTGCCAGCAGGGGAGGGACAGTTAACACTGAAGCTTTCTTT	CASRGGTVNTEAFF
TRBV2	15	TRBJ2-4	.	.	TGTGCCAGCAGTGAGTCACCTTTAGCCAAAAACATTCAGTACTTC	CASSESPLAKNIQYF
TRBV25-1	15	TRBJ2-5	.	.	TGTGCCAGCAGTGAAAGCAGTACCTCATGGGAGACCCAGTACTTC	CASSESSTSWETQYF
TRBV2	14	TRBJ1-5	few	.	TGTGCCAGCAGTTTCAGACAGCCCAATCAGCCCCAGCATTTT	CASSFRQPNQPQHF
TRBV5-5	14	TRBJ2-3	few	.	TGTGCCAGCAGGGGAACAGGGAGCCCAGATACGCAGTATTTT	CASRGTGSPDTQYF
TRBV28	13	TRBJ2-7	.	TRBD1	TGTGCCAGCTTCCTTACAGGGGACTACGAGCAGTACTTC	CASFLTGDYEQYF
TRBV7-3	14	TRBJ2-7	.	TRBD2	TGTGCCAGCAGCTTGGGGTTCGGACTAGGCGAGCAGTACTTC	CASSLGFGLGEQYF
TRBV5-1	16	TRBJ2-7	few	.	TGCGCCAGCAGTTCCGGAACCGGGTCAGTCCCATACGAGCAGTACTTC	CASSSGTGSVPYEQYF